This T cell receptor beta chain was sequenced in a study of blood T cells in healthy people across ages. Primers used in a second PCR of about 6 to 11 cycles were a sample-barcoded 5' primer and a J-beta primer mix. TCRdb processed the 5' RACE reads anew with MiXCR; each CDR3 protein has one entry. Here the sample spans about 730,000 distinct CDR3 sequences, about 42% being singletons. The V gene end was trimmed by 2 bases and the J gene end by 1 base; junction bases not matched to a gene: 14. CDR1 is SGHRS, CDR2 YFSETQ, per germline. CDR3 length: 20 residues. It was around 10 milliliters of peripheral blood that were drawn from each donor.

The TCR was taken from a woman aged 55-69 years in good health. The V call is TRBV5-1, the J call TRBJ2-1, with TRBD2 matching over 11 bases. Sequenced sample: blood. The CDR3 DNA reads TGCGCCAGCAGCTTATCACTAGCGGGAGTCAATGCAGGATCCTACAATGAGCAGTTCTTC. This sequence encodes CASSLSLAGVNAGSYNEQFF.